The present TCR beta chain was sequenced within a study of CD8 T cells in Susac syndrome. Overall study results and limits: Clonal expansion involving Susac CD8+ cells peaked in TEMRA cells and active patients.

To note about this clonotype: The antigen is not known.

Germline CDR1 reads SEHNR; CDR2 reads FQNEAQ (reference sequence). The CDR3 contains 17 residues. With 0 bases clipped from V and 6 bases from J, the junction kept 11 bases outside the gene matches. The sequenced target, TCR beta, came from blood CD8+ and CD4+ T cells. Random-hexamer reverse transcription was applied to about 0.5 to 1 ug RNA. TCRdb fed the immunoSEQ multiplex PCR reads into MiXCR, producing one record per CDR3 protein. The sample holds 100,000 to 150,000 distinct CDR3 sequences, around 94% seen once. The chain joins TRBV7-9 to TRBJ2-7; 10 nucleotides match TRBD2. The sequence was collected from a human donor with Susac syndrome. Sequencing was done on a sample of CD8+ T cells from PBMCs. The CDR3 DNA reads as TGTGCCAGCAGCTTAGCGTGGGTCCTAGCGGGAGCCGCCGAGCAGTACTTC. This encodes CASSLAWVLAGAAEQYF.